Sequencing of this TCR beta chain was carried out in a study of PD-1 and CTLA-4 blockade in melanoma. Profiling relied on immunoSEQ multiplex PCR, and the TCRdb table lists in-frame clones only, not all of them. In the table there are some 11,000 clones, 80% to 90% of which are singletons. The receptor was isolated from a human donor with melanoma. Specimen: CD8+ T cells from peripheral blood, collected from a patient given anti-PD-1 treatment.

This chain's CDR3 is CSVDELAGAKETQYF. CDR3 coding DNA: TGCAGCGTTGACGAGCTAGCGGGGGCCAAAGAGACCCAGTACTTC. The chain is built from TRBV29-1 and TRBJ2-5, with 10 bases fitting TRBD2. The ends lost 3 bases at V and 3 bases at J; junction bases unmatched: 7. Germline assignment: CDR1 SQVTM and CDR2 ANQGSEA. The CDR3 totals 15 residues.